This TCR beta chain was found in a study of response to subunit inactivated influenza vaccine. Overall study findings and caveats: The authors suggested that few new T cells are recruited per seasonal influenza vaccination.

CDR1 SGHTA and CDR2 FQGNSA come from the germline V gene. This CDR3 spans 16 amino acids. After removal of 6 bases from V and 4 bases from J, the junction contained 9 bases not matched to a gene. Each CDR3 protein is one row after TCRdb ran MiXCR on the RT-PCR reads. The repertoire holds 530,000 or so distinct CDR3 sequences, with 10% to 15% as singletons. Notes on this clonotype: What it recognizes is unknown.

The chain carries TRBV7-2 and TRBJ2-1; TRBD2 matches at 10 bases. The sample in question was PBMCs from blood, obtained on the day of vaccination. This receptor was obtained from a man aged 50-60 years who received an inactivated influenza vaccine. This chain's CDR3 is CASRLSGRAVYNEQFF. In nucleotides, the CDR3 is TGTGCCAGCAGGCTAAGCGGGAGGGCCGTTTACAATGAGCAGTTCTTC.